This T cell receptor (beta chain) comes out of a study of shared clonotypes between healthy human individuals (dated by TCRdb to 2020 to 2022). Regarding the complete study: The cohort included a few men and a couple of women between 18 and 49 years of age. Blood TCR repertoires of roughly 5 healthy adults were deeply sequenced to estimate repertoire size and the extent of clonotype sharing between individuals. Libraries were prepared and TCR repertoires were sequenced by different laboratories using diverse techniques, in order to increase sequencing depth and limit assay-specific biases. For each donor, three plates each were used for CD4 naive and CD4 memory, two plates were used for CD8 naive, and one plate was used for CD8 memory. Between about 0.8 and 9 billion PBMCs per donor were obtained by leukapheresis.

The CDR3 measures 15 amino acids from cysteine to phenylalanine. The read is trimmed to its CDR3 DNA, 45 bases read in frame from base 1. For CDR1 and CDR2, the germline V gene lists SGHDT and YYEEEE. V trim: 2 bases; J trim: 4 bases; unmatched bases: 6. This clone was seen only a few times. This clone's antigen is unknown. Within one base of it there is no much larger clone, and no base qualities were kept. Using the deep immunoSEQ assay, TCR CDR3 regions were amplified from genomic DNA by multiplex PCR. For each cell subset, the extracted genomic DNA was distributed evenly across all wells of several immunoSEQ 96-well plates, and each plate served as one replicate. For sorted subsets, each replicate PCR was loaded with about 0.2 ug genomic DNA, equivalent to 30,000 or so T cell genomes. The purified libraries were quantified using a Qubit 3.0 fluorometer, sized with a Bioanalyzer 2100, and then quantified again using the KAPA Library Quantification kit. Each immunoSEQ 96-well plate was sequenced on its own single-read 150-cycle Illumina NextSeq 550 flow cell. The paper's data handling went like this. Because only junctional sequences without quality scores were contained in the immunoSEQ output, filtering matching that applied to full-length reads could not be performed. Sequences were annotated with PyIR, a Python wrapper for IgBLAST v1.9, using IMGT germline references to assign V/J genes and CDR3. Any read was removed if the V/J assignment was weak (E-value above 1e-6), the CDR3 was missing, or the read contained stop codons, out-of-frame junctions, or ambiguous translated residues. V3J clonotypes were defined as sequences sharing an identical inferred V gene, J gene, and CDR3 amino acid sequence. Percentage overlap between repertoires was calculated by dividing the number of shared unique clonotypes by the size of the smaller repertoire. Richness of each repertoire was evaluated using RTK rarefaction, the Chao1 estimator, and Recon v2.1 estimates of unobserved clonotypes. Generation probabilities were computed with OLGA for all TCRbeta clonotypes obtained by the gDNA method from four donors. TCRdb took over this immuneACCESS table, retaining in-frame rearrangements with V and J assigned. Such tables are incomplete; in checked studies, under half of the missing clones stem from an unresolved V gene, and the remainder is unexplained. V and J calls and clone size are as listed in that table; D and trimming were resolved from the DNA. Recorded for this sample are some 630,000 clones; around 72% of them occurred a single time. The leading ten clones occupy 1.8% of the sample.

Study-wide conclusions, independent of this receptor: Larger estimated clonotype richness was generally found for naive subsets than for memory subsets. Sampling was restricted to blood, and TCR repertoires in tissues likely differ from the TCR repertoires found in blood. Incomplete sequencing was indicated by rarefaction of sorted-subset datasets, despite the large sequencing depth. The small number of donors limited the genetic and exposure-history diversity represented. About 5% of naive CD4, around 3.5% of naive CD8, approximately 2% of memory CD4, and more than 0.35% of memory CD8 clonotypes were shared across several donors. Pairwise subsampling led to the expectation that sequencing depth would affect the degree of clonotype sharing among donors. Clonotypes shared by all four sorted-subset donors showed higher generation probabilities than non-shared clonotypes.

The donors were healthy, HIV-negative adults with no recently reported acute infections or vaccinations. Every donor was a Caucasian adult living in Nashville, Tennessee, USA. CD4+ T cells were enriched by magnetic negative selection, after which naive cells were positively selected on CD45RA and the negative fraction was taken as the memory subset. Blood was collected by leukapheresis, and PBMCs were isolated by Ficoll-Histopaque density gradient centrifugation and then cryopreserved in liquid nitrogen vapor phase. Analytical flow cytometry was used to check the purity and quantity of every magnetically sorted T cell population. Each sorted fraction had its genomic DNA isolated and then quantified by UV absorbance on a Nanodrop 2000c.

The rearrangement combines TRBV5-6 with TRBJ2-1, with 7 bases in between that match TRBD2. The receptor was derived from a woman aged 30 to 39 in good health. Sequencing input: memory CD4+ T cells sorted from blood. Per the publication, the cell subset or site label means: CD45RA-negative fraction. Here the CDR3 is given as CASSFGGSRYNEQFF. The sequence in DNA is TGTGCCAGCAGCTTCGGCGGGAGTAGGTACAATGAGCAGTTCTTC.